These 9 T cell receptor beta chains share one sample of origin, sequenced in a study of OX40 agonist ivuxolimab in advanced cancers. Assay used: immunoSEQ multiplex PCR; TCRdb lists only in-frame clones, some missing. The profile shows tens of thousands of clones, 84% of them singletons. The sample was CD4+ or CD8+ T cells sorted from blood, taken in a trial of the OX40 agonist ivuxolimab. Receptors were obtained from an adult with an advanced solid tumor such as melanoma, head and neck, liver or kidney cancer.

V usage is TRBV19 and J usage is TRBJ1-5, with TRBD1 matching 7 bases. The CDR3 sequence is 16 residues long. Germline V CDR1 and CDR2: LNHDA, SQIVND (reference sequence). The V and J ends lost 3 bases and 3 bases, in that order; junction bases with no gene match: 8. The CDR3 protein is CASSIGTAFLNQPQHF. The CDR3, as DNA: TGTGCCAGTAGTATTGGGACAGCCTTCCTCAATCAGCCCCAGCATTTT.

The chain uses TRBV19 and TRBJ1-2; perhaps TRBD1 as D (5 bases). Germline V gives CDR1 LNHDA, CDR2 SQIVND (reference sequence). CDR3 length: 15 residues. The V end lost 2 bases, the J end lost 4 bases, and 14 bases lay between the germline ends. The CDR3 DNA sequence: TGTGCCAGTAGTATAAGCGCCGGGGCAGGCTATGGCTACACCTTC. Its translation is CASSISAGAGYGYTF.

The J gene is TRBJ1-2, the V gene TRBV7-2, with 8 bases lining up with TRBD1. The CDR3 runs 15 residues. Per germline, CDR1 SGHTA and CDR2 FQGNSA. J gave up 0 bases and V 3 bases, and 3 bases lay outside the gene matches. The CDR3 is CASSFLQGANYGYTF. The CDR3 nucleotides are TGTGCCAGCAGCTTCCTACAGGGGGCTAACTATGGCTACACCTTC.

This chain links TRBV30 with TRBJ2-3; D remains unclear. Looked up from germline, CDR1 is GTSNPN and CDR2 is SVGIG (reference sequence). V lost 0 bases and J lost 4, with 11 bases in between. CDR3 size: 14 residues. The CDR3 DNA follows: TGTGCCTGGAGTGTACAAGGGAATCCAGATACGCAGTATTTT. It is translated as CAWSVQGNPDTQYF.

This clone was picked up a small number of times. This sequence joins TRBV5-5 and TRBJ2-5; 10 nucleotides line up with TRBD2. Trimming removed 0 bases from V and 5 bases from J; junction bases left unmatched: 10. CDR3 length: 17 residues. Germline V gene data show CDR1 as SGHKS and CDR2 as YYEKEE (reference sequence). This CDR3 is CASSLGLAGASRETQYF. CDR3 coding DNA: TGTGCCAGCAGCTTGGGCCTAGCGGGAGCTTCCCGGGAGACCCAGTACTTC.

Written as DNA, the CDR3 is TGTGCCAGCACCACCGGGACAGGGGGAAACACCATATATTTT. Amino acid sequence: CASTTGTGGNTIYF. V is TRBV7-2 and J is TRBJ1-3, with TRBD1 matching 9 bases. This CDR3 is 14 amino acids long. Germline V gene lookup returns CDR1 SGHTA and CDR2 FQGNSA. V lost 7 bases to trimming and J lost 4 bases; unmatched junction nucleotides: 5.

The rearrangement links TRBV7-9 to TRBJ2-3; D may be TRBD1 or TRBD2 (5 bases each). In germline, CDR1 is SEHNR, CDR2 FQNEAQ (reference sequence). This CDR3 has 14 residues. Between the trimmed V and J ends, which lost 4 bases and 0 bases, there was a span of 8 bases. CDR3 coding DNA: TGTGCCAGCAGCTGGGGACCCAGCACAGATACGCAGTATTTT. As protein: CASSWGPSTDTQYF.

This chain uses TRBV19 with TRBJ2-2; 9 bases are shared with TRBD1. Unmatched junction bases numbered 15, after V lost 10 bases and J lost 6 bases. This CDR3 is built from 16 residues. Looked up from germline, CDR1 is LNHDA and CDR2 is SQIVND (reference sequence). The CDR3 DNA reads as TGTGCCACCACCTCATTCTTGACAGGGGGGCCCGGGGAGCTGTTTTTT. Translating it yields CATTSFLTGGPGELFF.

The chain joins TRBV9 to TRBJ2-2; D may correspond to TRBD1 or TRBD2 (6 bases each). The CDR3 length is 14 residues. Between the trimmed V and J ends, which lost 7 bases and 2 bases, there was a span of 12 bases. Looked up from germline, CDR1 is SGDLS and CDR2 is YYNGEE. CDR3 in DNA: TGTGCCAGCGGGAGGACAGCAAACACCGGGGAGCTGTTTTTT. Its protein product is CASGRTANTGELFF.